This T cell receptor beta chain derives from a study of PD-L1 blockade in urothelial cancer. The overall study: Blood underwent analysis 3 weeks (second dose) and 6 weeks after treatment began. The median number of T cells present in blood samples was roughly 140,000.

This CDR3 comprises 15 residues. Germline V gene data show CDR1 as SNHLY and CDR2 as FYNNEI. Trimming removed 5 bases at V and 0 bases at J, with 10 bases between. Regarding time point: peripheral blood 6 weeks after treatment start. Each PCR contained spiked-in synthetic TCR analog templates. Here immunoSEQ multiplex PCR was the method, and the copy in TCRdb shows in-frame clones only, minus some. The repertoire consists of tens of thousands of clones, with approximately 81% occurring once and the leading ten covering approximately 3.3%. This clonotype was obtained from a man in his 70s with urothelial cancer. The rearrangement joins TRBV2 to TRBJ2-2; D possibly corresponds to TRBD1 (5 bases). The sample here was PBMCs, taken around atezolizumab (anti-PD-L1) treatment. The CDR3 here is CASSNQGTNTGELFF. DNA of the CDR3: TGTGCCAGCAGTAACCAGGGAACGAACACCGGGGAGCTGTTTTTT.